These 11 T cell receptor beta chains were sequenced from one sample in a study of siplizumab effects on memory and regulatory T cells. The repertoire was sequenced with immunoSEQ multiplex PCR; TCRdb's copy has only in-frame clones and lacks some. Here the sample spans about 72,000 clones, 75% to 95% being singletons. Sample: CD8+ T cells sorted from blood. The receptor source for this set is a human donor in good health.

The gene calls are TRBV19 and TRBJ1-2; D is ambiguous. CDR1 and CDR2 (germline): LNHDA, SQIVND (reference sequence). The V end lost 3 bases, the J end lost 3 bases, and 17 bases lay between the germline ends. The CDR3 consists of 16 residues. The CDR3 nucleotides are TGTGCCAGTAGTATGGACCCGTGGGGTTTAGACTATGGCTACACCTTC. Translating gives CASSMDPWGLDYGYTF.

This clone has just one count. J is TRBJ1-1 and V is TRBV10-3; D call uncertain. V gave up 8 bases and J gave up 2 bases, with 15 bases separating them. Germline CDR1 is ENHRY and CDR2 is SYGVKD. CDR3 length: 14 amino acids. The CDR3 DNA reads as TGTGCCATCCTTGGAGAACCAGCCAACACTGAAGCTTTCTTT. Translating gives CAILGEPANTEAFF.

Comment on this clone: Compared with germline, one end of the junction differs, possibly owing to a read error. The chain joins TRBV5-1 to TRBJ2-2, with a tentative D call TRBD2 (6 bases). CDR1 and CDR2 from the germline V gene are SGHRS and YFSETQ. This CDR3 region has 19 residues. The CDR3 bases are TGCGCCAGCAGCTTGGCGGCGGGGTTGGGAATGCAGAACATCGGGGAGCTGTTTTTT. As protein: CASSLAAGLGMQNIGELFF.

This clone was seen just once. The conserved phenylalanine or tryptophan normally closing the CDR3 is absent here, so this likely arose from a read error. The gene calls are TRBV7-9 and TRBJ2-7; TRBD1 matches 9 bases. Unmatched junction bases numbered 12, after V lost 4 bases and J lost 5 bases. Germline CDR1 is SEHNR and CDR2 is FQNEAQ (reference sequence). CDR3 length: 16 residues. The CDR3 here is CASSSVVGTGLNEQYL. DNA of the CDR3: TGTGCCAGCAGCTCGGTCGTCGGGACAGGGTTGAACGAGCAGTACCTC.

The J gene is TRBJ1-2, the V gene TRBV29-1; D is possibly TRBD1 (6 bases). The CDR3 extends over 13 amino acids. Per the germline V gene, CDR1 is SQVTM and CDR2 is ANQGSEA. V lost 5 bases to trimming and J lost 2 bases, with 12 bases between them. CDR3 amino acids: CSVITGTNYGYTF. CDR3 sequence (DNA): TGCAGCGTTATTACAGGGACCAACTATGGCTACACCTTC.

The J gene is TRBJ2-5, the V gene TRBV6-1; D gene uncertain. Looked up from germline, CDR1 is MNHNS and CDR2 is SASEGT. This CDR3 is built from 14 residues. Trimming took off 3 bases at V and 5 bases at J, with 13 bases between the two ends. As DNA, the CDR3 is TGTGCCAGCAGTGACGAGGTCCGGCGGGAGACCCAGTACTTC. Protein product: CASSDEVRRETQYF.

The rearrangement joins TRBV5-6 to TRBJ2-7, with 9 bases fitting TRBD2. V was clipped by 0 bases and J by 4 bases; unmatched bases: 8. In germline, CDR1 is SGHDT, CDR2 YYEEEE. The length of the CDR3 is 16 residues. This chain's CDR3 is CASSLGREGRFYEQYF. The CDR3 region has the DNA TGTGCCAGCAGCTTGGGGCGGGAGGGCCGCTTTTACGAGCAGTACTTC.

The CDR3, as DNA: TGTGCCAGCAGCCAAGATGTAGGCGGGCAGCGGGTCATAGGGGAGCAGTTCTTC. Its protein is CASSQDVGGQRVIGEQFF. The chain joins TRBV4-2 to TRBJ2-1; perhaps TRBD2 as D (6 bases). CDR3 length: 18 amino acids. Trimming took 0 bases from V and 10 from J, leaving 25 bases between them. Germline V gene data show CDR1 as LGHNA and CDR2 as YNFKEQ.

The gene calls are TRBV15 and TRBJ2-7, with 11 bases that match TRBD2. Germline loops: CDR1 LNHNV, CDR2 YYDKDF (reference sequence). V lost 4 bases, J lost 3 bases, and 8 bases stayed unmatched. There are 16 residues in the CDR3. CDR3 bases: TGTGCCACCAGCACTGAACCCGGGACTAGCGGCTACGAGCAGTACTTC. It is translated as CATSTEPGTSGYEQYF.

The chain recombines TRBV11-3 with TRBJ2-1; TRBD2 is a possible D gene (7 bases). Germline CDR1 reads SGHNT; CDR2 reads YENEEA. The CDR3 consists of 14 residues. Trimming left V 5 bases short and J 8 bases short, with 16 bases between. The CDR3 is CASSPRGPGHEQFF. CDR3 coding DNA: TGTGCCAGCAGCCCGCGGGGGCCCGGCCATGAGCAGTTCTTC.

This clone came up a few times. This sequence joins TRBV2 and TRBJ2-4; perhaps TRBD1 as D (6 bases). The V end lost 5 bases, the J end lost 5 bases, and 13 bases lay between the germline ends. Germline CDR1 reads SNHLY; CDR2 reads FYNNEI. CDR3 length: 14 amino acids. CDR3 amino acids: CASSQDSSENIQYF. CDR3 DNA sequence: TGTGCCAGCAGTCAGGACAGTTCGGAAAACATTCAGTACTTC. The whole variable domain, filled in from reference TRBV2 and TRBJ2-4, reads EPEVTQTPSHQVTQMGQEVILRCVPISNHLYFYWYRQILGQKVEFLVSFYNNEISEKSEIFDDQFSVERPDGSNFTLKIRSTKLEDSAMYFCASSQDSSENIQYFGAGTRLSVL.